A selection of T cell receptor beta chains follows, all from one sample in a study of blood T cell repertoires in COVID-19. The table came from immunoSEQ multiplex PCR; TCRdb's copy has only in-frame clones and leaves some out. The sample shows around 180,000 clones, less than 85% of them seen only once. The source material was peripheral blood. The receptors derive from a human donor in a cohort sampled during active COVID-19. CDR3s include the opening cysteine and the closing phenylalanine or tryptophan. Fields, in order: D gene, J gene, V gene, clone size, CDR3 DNA, CDR3 protein. The D gene is left open where the match is weak. Expanded clones are given a class, and other clones once, few, many or no size at all.

>-|TRBJ1-5|TRBV11-1|-
TGTGCCAGCAGCTTAGCTTCTAATCAGCCCCAGCATTTT
CASSLASNQPQHF
>TRBD1|TRBJ1-1|TRBV2|-
TGTGCCAGCAGAGTGGGGGACAGGGAGAACACTGAAGCTTTCTTT
CASRVGDRENTEAFF
>-|TRBJ1-2|TRBV20-1|-
TGCAGTGCCCGGACAACTTATGGCTACACCTTC
CSARTTYGYTF
>TRBD1|TRBJ1-5|TRBV4-1|-
TGCGCCAGCAGCCAAGATAGGCCAGGGGGGAATTGGAATCAGCCCCAGCATTTT
CASSQDRPGGNWNQPQHF
>-|TRBJ1-1|TRBV27|-
TGTGCCAGCAGTTTTTATCGACAGAGGAACACTGAAGCTTTCTTT
CASSFYRQRNTEAFF
>TRBD1|TRBJ2-7|TRBV3-1/TRBV3-2|-
TGTGCCAGCAGCCATCACGGGACAGGGACAACGGTCGAGCAGTACTTC
CASSHHGTGTTVEQYF
>-|TRBJ2-7|TRBV18|many
TGTGCCAGCTCACCGGGCGAGGAGCAGTACTTC
CASSPGEEQYF
>-|TRBJ2-7|TRBV6-2/TRBV6-3|-
TGTGCCAGCAGTTACCTGCAGGTCGGCGAGCAGTACTTC
CASSYLQVGEQYF
>-|TRBJ2-5|TRBV29-1|-
TGCAGCGTTGGGGTCGCGGGGGAGACCCAGTACTTC
CSVGVAGETQYF
>-|TRBJ1-2|TRBV5-1|-
TGCGCCAGCAGCTTACGTACCTCCCCCAGCAGGCTCTATGGCTACACCTTC
CASSLRTSPSRLYGYTF
>-|TRBJ1-2|TRBV5-1|-
TGCGCCAGCAGCTTGTCAGGGTATGGCTACACCTTC
CASSLSGYGYTF
>-|TRBJ1-1|TRBV11-3|-
TGTGCCAGCAGTAGGCCAGGGTCGACTGAAGCTTTCTTT
CASSRPGSTEAFF
>TRBD2|TRBJ2-2|TRBV7-9|-
TGTGCCAGCAGCTTAACGCTGAGTAGCGGGTCCGGGGAGCTGTTTTTT
CASSLTLSSGSGELFF
>TRBD1|TRBJ1-2|TRBV11-1|-
TGTGCCAGCAGCGTCGGACAGGGGGCGCAAGGCTACACCTTC
CASSVGQGAQGYTF
>-|TRBJ2-6|TRBV4-1|-
TGCGCCAGCAGCCCCATGTTGCGAGGGGCCAACGTCCTGACTTTC
CASSPMLRGANVLTF
>-|TRBJ2-5|TRBV5-3|-
TGTGCCAGAAGGGACCGTCAGGGTCAAAATCAAGAGACCCAGTACTTC
CARRDRQGQNQETQYF
>TRBD2|TRBJ2-7|TRBV7-9|-
TGTGCCAGCAGCTTAAAGGCGGGGGGGCCCTACTCCTACGAGCAGTACTTC
CASSLKAGGPYSYEQYF
>-|TRBJ2-3|TRBV5-1|-
TGCGCCAGCAGCCCCTCCCGAGGGCTATCTAGCACAGATACGCAGTATTTT
CASSPSRGLSSTDTQYF
>-|TRBJ2-7|TRBV6-1|-
TGTGCCAGCAGTGAATTAAGTGGTAGGGGGTTCTACGAGCAGTACTTC
CASSELSGRGFYEQYF
>-|TRBJ1-5|TRBV29-1|many
TGCAGCGTCTGGGACAACAATCAGCCCCAGCATTTT
CSVWDNNQPQHF
>-|TRBJ1-2|TRBV2|few
TGTGCCAGCAGTGAAGGGCCACGAAGTTCCTCCTATGGCTACACCTTC
CASSEGPRSSSYGYTF
>-|TRBJ1-1|TRBV4-1|once
TGCGCCAGCAGCCACCGGAACAGGGACCCTGAAGCTTTCTTT
CASSHRNRDPEAFF
>TRBD2|TRBJ2-7|TRBV11-2|-
TGTGCCAGCAGCTTAGACTCAGCGGGGGGGCTAAGGTCCTACGAGCAGTACTTC
CASSLDSAGGLRSYEQYF
>-|TRBJ2-7|TRBV6-1|-
TGTGCCAGCAGTGAGGAACGGGGGACCTCCTACGAGCAGTACTTC
CASSEERGTSYEQYF
>-|TRBJ1-1|TRBV2|once
TGTGCCAGCAGATACCAGGTGAACACTGAAGCTTTCTTT
CASRYQVNTEAFF
>TRBD1|TRBJ1-2|TRBV5-4|few
TGTGCCAGCCTTTCGGCAGGGGGCAACTATGGCTACACCTTC
CASLSAGGNYGYTF
>TRBD1|TRBJ1-1|TRBV6-1|-
TGTGCCAGCAGTGAACAGGCGACAGGGGGGGACACTGAAGCTTTCTTT
CASSEQATGGDTEAFF
>TRBD2|TRBJ2-1|TRBV7-9|-
TGTGCCAGCAGCCCGCGGACTAGCGGGTTCTACAATGAGCAGTTCTTC
CASSPRTSGFYNEQFF
>-|TRBJ2-5|TRBV3-1/TRBV3-2|-
TGTGCCAGCAGCCAAGATTGGGGGCCGGAGACCCAGTACTTC
CASSQDWGPETQYF
>TRBD1|TRBJ1-2|TRBV15|once
TGTGCCACCAGCCTTGGACAGGGAAGTGGCTACACCTTC
CATSLGQGSGYTF
>-|TRBJ1-1|TRBV11-2|-
TGTGCCAGCAGCTCTCAGGCGAACACTGAAGCTTTCTTT
CASSSQANTEAFF
>TRBD2|TRBJ2-1|TRBV6-2/TRBV6-3|once
TGTGCCAGCAGCAAGGGACTAGCGGGGGGGAGCTCCTACAATGAGCAGTTCTTC
CASSKGLAGGSSYNEQFF
>-|TRBJ2-1|TRBV3-1/TRBV3-2|few
TGTGCCAGCAGCCAAGATCGAGGGAGTGAGCAGTTCTTC
CASSQDRGSEQFF
>-|TRBJ2-3|TRBV5-1|-
TGCGCCAGCAGCTCCCCGGGCGGGGCAGATACGCAGTATTTT
CASSSPGGADTQYF
>-|TRBJ1-2|TRBV18|-
TGTGCCAGCTCACTATCAGGGCAAAACATCTATGGCTACACCTTC
CASSLSGQNIYGYTF
>-|TRBJ1-2|TRBV7-2|few
TGTGCCAGCAGCTCGGGGGGCTATGGCTACACCTTC
CASSSGGYGYTF
>-|TRBJ2-1|TRBV19|-
TGTGCCAGTGAGCGGGACACGGGGGATGAGCAGTTCTTC
CASERDTGDEQFF
>-|TRBJ2-7|TRBV5-5|-
TGTGCCAGCAGCACTAATAGCGAGCAGTACTTC
CASSTNSEQYF
>-|TRBJ1-3|TRBV14|-
TGTGCCAGCAGCCAAGAAGCCCTAGTTGGAAACACCATATATTTT
CASSQEALVGNTIYF
>TRBD1|TRBJ1-2|TRBV10-3|-
TGTGCCATCGGACAGGGAGACTATGGCTACACCTTC
CAIGQGDYGYTF
>-|TRBJ2-5|TRBV7-9|-
TGTGCCAGCAGCTCCGGTCGGAGTCATACAGAGACCCAGTACTTC
CASSSGRSHTETQYF
>-|TRBJ2-2|TRBV5-8|-
TGTGCCAGCAGCTTGGCCTCCGGGGGGCTTTCGAACACCGGGGAGCTGTTTTTT
CASSLASGGLSNTGELFF
>TRBD1|TRBJ1-1|TRBV19|-
TGTGCCAGTAGTATTATAAGGGTACAGGGGTACACTGAAGCTTTCTTT
CASSIIRVQGYTEAFF
>-|TRBJ1-1|TRBV5-4|few
TGTGCCAGCACCTCAGGGAACACTGAAGCTTTCTTT
CASTSGNTEAFF
>-|TRBJ2-4|TRBV7-9|-
TGTGCCAGCAGCTTAGCGTATTCCCTAGGCGGTGGGGCCAAAAACATTCAGTACTTC
CASSLAYSLGGGAKNIQYF
>TRBD1|TRBJ1-2|TRBV2|-
TGTGCCAGCAGTCGGGATCGACAGGGAATGGGAGGCTACACCTTC
CASSRDRQGMGGYTF
>-|TRBJ1-4|TRBV5-3|-
TGTGCCACAGGTAATGGAGAAAAACTGTTTTTT
CATGNGEKLFF
>-|TRBJ2-1|TRBV27|-
TGTGCCAGCAGTTTCAGGTTTTCCTCCTACAATGAGCAGTTCTTC
CASSFRFSSYNEQFF
>TRBD2|TRBJ2-3|TRBV4-2|-
TGTGCCAGCAGCCAAGATCGGGGGGGCACAGATACGCAGTATTTT
CASSQDRGGTDTQYF
>-|TRBJ2-3|TRBV9|-
TGTGCCAGCAGCTTTGAGGCGGCAGATACGCAGTATTTT
CASSFEAADTQYF
>-|TRBJ1-5|TRBV19|-
TGTGCCAGTAGTATAGAGGCAGATAGCAATCAGCCCCAGCATTTT
CASSIEADSNQPQHF
>TRBD1|TRBJ2-5|TRBV29-1|-
TGCAGCGTCATGGGTGGGACAGGGTGGAATTCAGAGACCCAGTACTTC
CSVMGGTGWNSETQYF
>-|TRBJ1-2|TRBV11-2|few
TGTGCCAGCAGCTTCGGGTATGGCTACACCTTC
CASSFGYGYTF
>-|TRBJ1-2|TRBV27|few
TGTGCCAGCAGTTTATCGGCGGGGCAGGGCTACACCTTC
CASSLSAGQGYTF